Included here is one T cell receptor beta chain sequence, with context. Its binding antigen is unknown. No clone much larger than this one lies a single base away; base qualities are absent. V has 7 bases trimmed and J has 0 bases trimmed; junction bases matching no gene number 5. The germline V gene supplies CDR1 MDHEN and CDR2 SYDVKM. CDR3 length: 14 amino acids, cysteine to phenylalanine. Of the read, only the CDR3 DNA is kept; its 42 bases are in frame from base 1. The data derive from a study of response to subunit inactivated influenza vaccine (dated by TCRdb to 2017 to 2018). In the study overall: The study used deep quantitative T cell receptor repertoire profiling to track responses to a trivalent subunit inactivated influenza vaccine.

The library relied on RT-PCR. The data were produced on an Illumina HiSeq 2500. TCRdb handled the public reads itself, with Q25 trimming in fastp and clone calling in MiXCR, and kept productive beta chains. A single entry per CDR3 protein holds the most common genes and DNA from its merged rows. The sample yields just under 550,000 distinct CDR3 sequences; roughly 25% were counted once. The ten largest account for approximately 3% of the sample. Study-level results and caveats: According to the authors, only a limited number of new T cells may be recruited by each seasonal influenza vaccination.

The same sample was also studied in work on T cells expressing NK-cell markers. The second study reports: 5'RACE template switching, by which a universal primer site and unique molecular identifiers were added, was used to make TCR beta cDNA libraries. Three sorted T-cell subsets (CD3+CD56+NKG2C+, CD3+CD56+NKG2C- and CD3+CD56-NKG2C+) from about 8 donors had their TCR beta-chain repertoires profiled. Seven of the eight sequenced donors were HCMV-seropositive and one was HCMV-seronegative. To restrict sorting to alphabetaTCR-expressing T cells, an anti-gammadeltaTCR antibody was added in several experiments. In six or seven donors, the dominant CD3+CD56+NKG2C+ clonotypes ranked among the top 10 CD8+ clonotypes, making up about 1.0-7.5% of CD8+ T cells. Those dominant clonotypes were again the most abundant among CD3+CD56-NKG2C+ cells in a handful of donors, at about 28.3-65%. Whether the expanded NKG2C-expressing T cell clones were specific for HCMV antigens remained unclear. Randomly selected healthy volunteers, three men and five women, were used as the eight sequenced donors. A commercial ELISA kit detecting HCMV-specific IgG in serum was used to determine HCMV serostatus. Peripheral blood mononuclear cells were isolated from blood by Ficoll density gradient centrifugation. Magnetic immunoseparation with Miltenyi isolation kits was used to isolate CD4+ and CD8+ T cells from PBMC. Synthesis of cDNA was primed from the TCR beta constant segment and was followed by two consecutive PCR amplification steps. The libraries were sequenced on Illumina HiSeq 2000/2500, MiSeq or NextSeq, producing 2 x 150 bp reads. MIGEC handled demultiplexing of the reads and grouping by UMI, while MiTCR was used to assemble and quantify clonotypes. Only TCR cDNA sequences supported by at least two reads were kept to exclude erroneous sequences. The tcR package was used for downstream repertoire analysis, and clonotypes were matched between fractions using CDR3 nucleotide sequence together with V segment. VDJmatch was used to annotate antigen specificity against VDJdb, with one amino acid substitution allowed in CDR3.

The V and J segments used are TRBV28 and TRBJ1-2; the central 7 bases match TRBD1. This specimen consisted of CD4+ T cells sorted from PBMCs, obtained 12 days after vaccination. The sequence was collected from a man aged 45-65 years who received an inactivated influenza vaccine. Donor details come from another sample of the same person, matched by shared clones. The nucleotides are TGTGCCAGCACCGTAGGGACAGCTAACTATGGCTACACCTTC. The encoded protein is CASTVGTANYGYTF.